This T cell receptor beta chain was recovered during a study of blood T cells in healthy people across ages. Study summary: Template switching caught about one barcoded beta molecule for each two T cells.

The germline CDR1 and CDR2 sequences are SGHTA and FQGNSA. The CDR3 sequence is 15 residues long. Primers used in a second PCR of roughly 6 to 11 cycles were a sample-barcoded 5' primer and a J-beta primer mix. CDR3-containing paired-end reads numbered at least 2.5 million in each sample. One entry per CDR3 protein, called by TCRdb with MiXCR from the 5' RACE reads. The sample lists 1.5 million to 2 million distinct CDR3 sequences, around half occurring once. Concerning this clonotype itself: The antigen is unknown. An end of the junction does not agree with germline; a read error may underlie this.

Regarding the study as a whole: More naive CD4+ cells and higher diversity were found in long-lived than in aged donors.

Sequencing input: blood. The sequence derives from a woman aged 40 to 50 in good health. The rearrangement uses TRBV7-2 and TRBJ2-1; D ambiguous. Here the CDR3 DNA reads TGTGCCAGCAGTTTAGTCCAGCGATTCTACAATGAGCAGTTCTTC. It translates to CASSLVQRFYNEQFF. Looking up the rest from reference TRBV7-2 and TRBJ2-1 gives the full variable domain: GAGVSQSPSNKVTEKGKDVELRCDPISGHTALYWYRQSLGQGLEFLIYFQGNSAPDKSGLPSDRFSAERTGGSVSTLTIQRTQQEDSAVYLCASSLVQRFYNEQFFGPGTRLTVL.